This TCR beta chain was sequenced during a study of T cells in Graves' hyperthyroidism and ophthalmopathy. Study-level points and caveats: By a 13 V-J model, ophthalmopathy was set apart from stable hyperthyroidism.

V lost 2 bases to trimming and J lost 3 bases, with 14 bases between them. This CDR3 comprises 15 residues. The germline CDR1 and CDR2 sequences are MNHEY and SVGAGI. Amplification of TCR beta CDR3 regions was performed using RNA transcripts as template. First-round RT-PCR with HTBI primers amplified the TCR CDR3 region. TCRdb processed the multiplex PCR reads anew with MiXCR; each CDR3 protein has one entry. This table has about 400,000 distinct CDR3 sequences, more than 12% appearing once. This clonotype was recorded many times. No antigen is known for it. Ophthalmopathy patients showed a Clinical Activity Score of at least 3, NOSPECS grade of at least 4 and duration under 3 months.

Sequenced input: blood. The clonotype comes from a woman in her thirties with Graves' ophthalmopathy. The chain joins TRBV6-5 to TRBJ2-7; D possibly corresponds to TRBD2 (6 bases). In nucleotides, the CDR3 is TGTGCCAGCAGTTACGTCCCTCTGGGGGGCTACGAGCAGTACTTC. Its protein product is CASSYVPLGGYEQYF.